Below, one TCR beta chain is given with its context. The data derive from a study of OX40 agonist ivuxolimab in advanced cancers. Sequenced by immunoSEQ multiplex PCR; TCRdb stores in-frame clones only, minus some. The sample consists of some 61,000 clones, 77% of them appearing once. The sequenced sample was CD4+ or CD8+ T cells sorted from blood, obtained in a trial of the OX40 agonist ivuxolimab. This clonotype was obtained from an adult with an advanced solid tumor such as melanoma, head and neck, liver or kidney cancer.

CDR3 protein: CASSPSATSDTQYF. The DNA of the CDR3 is TGTGCCAGCAGCCCCTCGGCGACGTCAGATACGCAGTATTTT. This rearrangement joins TRBV6-6 to TRBJ2-3; D uncertain. Germline V CDR1 and CDR2: MNHNY, SVGAGI (reference sequence). Between the trimmed V and J ends, which lost 6 bases and 4 bases, there was a span of 14 bases. The CDR3 is 14 residues long.